This T cell receptor beta chain stems from a study of cytomegalovirus exposure and HLA in healthy donors. Overall study results and limits: In vitro assays verified that three CMV-associated chains recognized CMV antigens specifically. Solely CMV serostatus was available to characterize immune exposure. More clonal expansion characterized HLA-associated TCR beta chains than equally common others in a later analysis.

The germline V gene has CDR1 ENHRY and CDR2 SYGVKD. V gave up 0 bases and J gave up 4 bases, with 9 bases separating them. CDR3 size: 14 residues. The PCR made use of 60 Vbeta and 13 Jbeta primers. Profiling relied on immunoSEQ multiplex PCR, and the TCRdb table lists in-frame clones only, not all of them. The sample carries roughly 190,000 clones, 87% recorded once. About this clone: Antigen unknown.

The sequenced sample was PBMCs. This chain uses TRBV10-3 with TRBJ1-2; D is unresolved. This TCR was sampled from a man younger than 40 in good health and CMV-seronegative. The CDR3 region has the DNA TGTGCCATCAGTGAGTCGGAGGACGGCTATGGCTACACCTTC. Translated, it gives CAISESEDGYGYTF.